The 3 T cell receptor beta chains presented below share a single source sample, sequenced in a study of blood T cell repertoires in COVID-19. Measured with immunoSEQ multiplex PCR; TCRdb has only the in-frame clones, and not every one. The sample has tens of thousands of clones; roughly 80% are singletons. The specimen was peripheral blood. Receptor source: a human donor in a cohort sampled during active COVID-19.

The J gene is TRBJ1-1, the V gene TRBV10-2; 7 nucleotides agree with TRBD1. This CDR3 has 15 amino acids. Trimming at V came to 3 bases and at J to 1 base, leaving 5 bases not matched to a gene. The germline CDR1 and CDR2 sequences are WSHSY and SAAADI. The CDR3 here is CASSDPGQENTEAFF. The CDR3 DNA is TGCGCCAGCAGTGACCCAGGACAGGAGAACACTGAAGCTTTCTTT.

This clone was detected only once. The chain carries TRBV7-8 and TRBJ2-7, with TRBD1 identical over 9 bases. Germline CDR1 is SGHVS and CDR2 is FQNEAQ. V lost 8 bases and J lost 4; bases outside the gene matches: 9. This CDR3 spans 14 amino acids. The CDR3 DNA follows: TGTGCCAGCCTTCCGGGACAGGGTTTTTACGAGCAGTACTTC. Protein: CASLPGQGFYEQYF.

The chain has TRBV3-1 (or the pseudogene TRBV3-2) and TRBJ2-7, with 9 bases aligning to TRBD1. Germline V lookup: CDR1 LGHDT, CDR2 YNNKEL (reference sequence). The CDR3 sequence is 16 residues long. J lost 3 bases, V lost 3 bases, and 9 bases had no gene match. The CDR3 spells CASSHRVSGQGYEQYF. The CDR3 DNA is TGTGCCAGCAGCCACAGAGTTTCGGGACAGGGCTACGAGCAGTACTTC.